One sample yielded the 14 T cell receptor beta chains listed below, sequenced in a study of identical twins. From the 5' RACE reads, TCRdb called clonotypes with MiXCR, one entry per CDR3 protein. The table has 690,000 or so distinct CDR3 sequences, around 6% seen once. The sequenced sample was naive T cells sorted from blood. These receptors were collected from a young man in good health.

V is TRBV10-2 and J is TRBJ1-1; D is possibly TRBD1 (6 bases). This CDR3 has 14 amino acids. CDR1 WSHSY and CDR2 SAAADI come from the germline V gene. V was clipped by 3 bases and J by 9 bases, with 17 bases between them. The CDR3 loop is CASSDLTGLEKAFF. In nucleotides, the CDR3 is TGCGCCAGCAGTGACCTAACAGGGTTGGAGAAAGCTTTCTTT.

In its sample, this clonotype was seen a few times. The V call is TRBV7-2, the J call TRBJ2-7; D not certain. The CDR3 is 14 amino acids. Trimming left V 0 bases short and J 0 bases short, with 6 bases between. Germline V gives CDR1 SGHTA, CDR2 FQGNSA. The CDR3 DNA reads TGTGCCAGCAGCTTAGCGGTGCGCTCCTACGAGCAGTACTTC. This codes for CASSLAVRSYEQYF. The full variable domain, its missing parts supplied by reference TRBV7-2 and TRBJ2-7, is GAGVSQSPSNKVTEKGKDVELRCDPISGHTALYWYRQSLGQGLEFLIYFQGNSAPDKSGLPSDRFSAERTGGSVSTLTIQRTQQEDSAVYLCASSLAVRSYEQYFGPGTRLTVT.

There are many counts of this clonotype. This rearrangement joins TRBV5-1 to TRBJ2-1; the D gene is possibly TRBD1 (6 bases). The germline V and J ends were trimmed by 3 bases and 13 bases, with 11 bases remaining between them. Per germline, CDR1 SGHRS and CDR2 YFSETQ. There are 11 residues in the CDR3. CDR3 in DNA: TGCGCCAGCAGCTCAGTACAGGGACAGTTCTTC. This encodes CASSSVQGQFF.

This clonotype came up many times. The chain combines TRBV6-1 with TRBJ1-5; TRBD1 matches 9 bases. The trim removed 5 bases at V and 6 bases at J, leaving 8 bases unmatched. The CDR3 contains 15 residues. The germline CDR1 and CDR2 sequences are MNHNS and SASEGT. CDR3 nucleotide sequence: TGTGCCAGCAGTCCTGGCGGGACAGGGCTTCAGCCCCAGCATTTT. This translates into CASSPGGTGLQPQHF.

The genes are TRBV5-1 and TRBJ2-2; D call uncertain. The germline V and J ends were trimmed by 0 bases and 4 bases, with 10 bases remaining between them. This CDR3 spans 15 amino acids. Germline V gene data show CDR1 as SGHRS and CDR2 as YFSETQ. DNA of the CDR3: TGCGCCAGCAGCTTGGAGATTGGGTCCACCGGGGAGCTGTTTTTT. Translation gives CASSLEIGSTGELFF.

CDR3: CASIPGQVGNEQFF. In DNA form, the CDR3 reads TGTGCCAGCATTCCGGGACAGGTCGGGAATGAGCAGTTCTTC. The rearrangement links TRBV12-3 or TRBV12-4 to TRBJ2-1, with 8 positions matching TRBD1. The trim removed 7 bases at V and 7 bases at J, leaving 9 bases unmatched. The CDR3 is 14 residues long.

This clonotype has a handful of counts. The chain carries TRBV25-1 and TRBJ2-3; TRBD1 agrees at 9 bases. This CDR3 has 18 residues. V lost 3 bases and J lost 4; bases outside the gene matches: 14. CDR1 MGHDK and CDR2 SYGVNS come from the germline V gene. DNA for the CDR3: TGTGCCAGCAGTGACCCCCTTTCACAGGGGGCGGTATCAGATACGCAGTATTTT. It codes for CASSDPLSQGAVSDTQYF.

This clonotype has more than one count but fewer than ten. This rearrangement joins TRBV20-1 to TRBJ2-3; maybe TRBD2 (6 bases). Germline loops: CDR1 DFQATT, CDR2 SNEGSKA (reference sequence). Trimming left V 3 bases short and J 3 bases short, with 13 bases between. The CDR3 has 14 residues. The CDR3 reads CSAREGVRTDTQYF. CDR3 sequence (DNA): TGCAGTGCTAGGGAGGGAGTGAGGACAGATACGCAGTATTTT.

This clonotype was counted at least ten times. The genes are TRBV6-4 and TRBJ1-1; 7 bases align to TRBD1. The germline CDR1 and CDR2 sequences are MRHNA and SNTAGT. There are 15 residues in the CDR3. J lost 5 bases, V lost 5 bases, and 11 bases had no gene match. CDR3: CASSPDRVGYTEAFF. The CDR3 DNA follows: TGTGCCAGCAGTCCCGACAGGGTCGGGTATACTGAAGCTTTCTTT.

The chain employs TRBV6-2 or TRBV6-3 and TRBJ1-5, with D unresolved. Trimming cost V 8 bases and J 9 bases, with 11 bases left between them. This CDR3 is 11 amino acids long. Germline lookup yields CDR1 MNHEY and CDR2 SVGEGT. The CDR3 sequence: CASYPVGPQHF. CDR3 nucleotides: TGTGCCAGCTACCCGGTAGGGCCCCAGCATTTT.

This clonotype was seen repeatedly, ten times or more. J is TRBJ1-2 and V is TRBV7-2, with TRBD1 matching over 11 bases. Germline CDR1 SGHTA, CDR2 FQGNSA. The CDR3 totals 14 residues. V lost 5 bases and J lost 7; bases outside the gene matches: 6. The CDR3 nucleotides are TGTGCCAGCAGCCAGGACAGGGGGCGCCTTGGCTACACCTTC. Its protein is CASSQDRGRLGYTF.

In this sample, this clonotype turned up many times. The V gene is TRBV27, the J gene TRBJ2-4; TRBD1 matches 8 bases. J gave up 8 bases and V 6 bases, and 6 bases lay outside the gene matches. CDR1 and CDR2 (germline): MNHEY, SMNVEV (reference sequence). The CDR3 contains 13 residues. CDR3 protein: CASRTGAVDIQYF. The CDR3 DNA reads as TGTGCCAGCAGGACAGGGGCGGTGGACATTCAGTACTTC.

In this sample, this clonotype turned up many times. The rearrangement uses TRBV9 and TRBJ2-1, with TRBD2 identical over 13 bases. This CDR3 has 14 residues. V shed 3 bases, J shed 15 bases, and the junction held 9 bases outside the gene matches. Germline V lookup: CDR1 SGDLS, CDR2 YYNGEE. The CDR3 DNA reads as TGTGCCAGCAGCGGAGGGACTAGCGGGAAGTATCCGTTCTTC. It is translated as CASSGGTSGKYPFF.

This clonotype has a count of ten or more. This rearrangement joins TRBV18 to TRBJ2-3; D is uncertain. Germline V CDR1 and CDR2: KGHSH, LQKENI. The CDR3 length is 11 residues. The V end was cut by 6 bases, the J end by 6 bases, with 7 bases between. The CDR3 DNA follows: TGTGCCAGCTCGATTGTGGATACGCAGTATTTT. Its protein is CASSIVDTQYF. The variable domain in full, completed from reference TRBV18 and TRBJ2-3, reads NAGVMQNPRHLVRRRGQEARLRCSPMKGHSHVYWYRQLPEEGLKFMVYLQKENIIDESGMPKERFSAEFPKEGPSILRIQQVVRGDSAAYFCASSIVDTQYFGPGTRLTVL.